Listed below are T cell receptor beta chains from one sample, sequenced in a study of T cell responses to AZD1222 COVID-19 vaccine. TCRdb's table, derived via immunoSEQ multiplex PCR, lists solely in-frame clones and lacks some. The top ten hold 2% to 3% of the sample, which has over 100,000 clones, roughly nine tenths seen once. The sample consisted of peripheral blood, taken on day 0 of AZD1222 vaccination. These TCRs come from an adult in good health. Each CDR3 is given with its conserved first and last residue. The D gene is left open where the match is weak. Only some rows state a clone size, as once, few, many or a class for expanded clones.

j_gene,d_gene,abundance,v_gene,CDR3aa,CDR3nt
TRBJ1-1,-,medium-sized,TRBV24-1,CATTHPTSEAFF,TGTGCCACCACCCATCCGACATCTGAAGCTTTCTTT
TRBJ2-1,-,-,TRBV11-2,CASSSNQGRNEQFF,TGTGCCAGCAGCTCCAACCAGGGGAGGAATGAGCAGTTCTTC
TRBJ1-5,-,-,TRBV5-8,CASSFPGHVNQPQHF,TGTGCCAGCAGCTTTCCGGGACACGTTAATCAGCCCCAGCATTTT
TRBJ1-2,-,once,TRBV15,CATSRGGNYGYTF,TGTGCCACCAGCAGAGGAGGGAACTATGGCTACACCTTC
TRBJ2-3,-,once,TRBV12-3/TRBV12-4,CASSSGLDTQYF,TGTGCCAGCAGCTCGGGGCTGGATACGCAGTATTTT
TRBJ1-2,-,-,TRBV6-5,CASSREGYGYGYTF,TGTGCCAGCAGTCGGGAGGGGTACGGCTATGGCTACACCTTC
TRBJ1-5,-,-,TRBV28,CASSLSGSNQPQHF,TGTGCCAGCAGTTTATCAGGGAGCAATCAGCCCCAGCATTTT
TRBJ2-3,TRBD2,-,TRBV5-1,CASSFITGGPHTDTQYF,TGCGCCAGCAGCTTTATCACGGGAGGGCCCCACACAGATACGCAGTATTTT
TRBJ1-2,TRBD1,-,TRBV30,CAWSAPGQGDGYTF,TGTGCCTGGAGCGCTCCCGGCCAGGGGGATGGCTACACCTTC
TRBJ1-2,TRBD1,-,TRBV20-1,CSASGAGQVYYGYTF,TGCAGTGCTAGTGGGGCGGGACAGGTCTACTATGGCTACACCTTC
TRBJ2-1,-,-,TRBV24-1,CATSDDWGPSNEQFF,TGTGCCACCAGTGACGACTGGGGTCCCTCCAATGAGCAGTTCTTC
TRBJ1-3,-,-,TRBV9,CASSDVAPTFSGNTIYF,TGTGCCAGCAGCGACGTAGCCCCGACATTCTCTGGAAACACCATATATTTT
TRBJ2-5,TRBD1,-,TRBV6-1,CASSARDRGYQETQYF,TGTGCCAGCAGTGCGCGGGACAGGGGTTACCAAGAGACCCAGTACTTC
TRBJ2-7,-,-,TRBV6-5,CAIGAVSYEQYF,TGTGCCATAGGGGCGGTCTCCTACGAGCAGTACTTC
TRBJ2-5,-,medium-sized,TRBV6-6,CASSYSIRGTTQYF,TGTGCCAGCAGTTACTCGATTAGGGGGACGACCCAGTACTTC
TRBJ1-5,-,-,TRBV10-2,CASSESGVNQPQHF,TGCGCCAGCAGTGAGTCGGGGGTCAATCAGCCCCAGCATTTT
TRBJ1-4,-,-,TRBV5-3,CARSVPRGGIGEKLFF,TGTGCCAGAAGCGTACCCCGAGGGGGGATCGGTGAAAAACTGTTTTTT
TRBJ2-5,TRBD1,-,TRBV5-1,CASSWGSGTGETQYF,TGCGCCAGCAGCTGGGGGAGTGGGACAGGGGAGACCCAGTACTTC
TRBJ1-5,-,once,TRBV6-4,CASSEGSNQPQHF,TGTGCCAGCAGTGAAGGTAGCAATCAGCCCCAGCATTTT
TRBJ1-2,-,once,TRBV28,CASSFGQGNYGYTF,TGTGCCAGCAGTTTTGGTCAGGGGAACTATGGCTACACCTTC
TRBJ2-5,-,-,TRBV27,CASSFGGETQYF,TGTGCCAGCAGTTTTGGCGGAGAGACCCAGTACTTC
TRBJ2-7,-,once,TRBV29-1,CSVDQGGRYEQYF,TGCAGCGTTGACCAGGGGGGACGATACGAGCAGTACTTC
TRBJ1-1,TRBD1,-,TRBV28,CASSPRRTGRQPEAFF,TGTGCCAGCAGCCCTAGACGGACAGGGAGACAGCCGGAAGCTTTCTTT
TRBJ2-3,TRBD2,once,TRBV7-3,CASSLSSGPSTDTQYF,TGTGCCAGCAGCTTATCTAGCGGGCCTAGCACAGATACGCAGTATTTT
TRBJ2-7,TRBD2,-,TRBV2,CASKGLAGSYEQYF,TGTGCCAGCAAGGGACTAGCGGGTTCCTACGAGCAGTACTTC
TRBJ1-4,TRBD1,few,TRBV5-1,CASQTGVNEKLFF,TGCGCCAGCCAGACAGGGGTTAATGAAAAACTGTTTTTT
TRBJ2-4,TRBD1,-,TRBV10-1,CASSDPTGGKNIQYF,TGCGCCAGCAGTGACCCGACAGGGGGGAAAAACATTCAGTACTTC
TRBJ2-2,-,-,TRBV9,CASTTQGTKNTGELFF,TGTGCCAGCACCACCCAGGGGACCAAGAACACCGGGGAGCTGTTTTTT
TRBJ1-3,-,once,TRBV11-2,CASSYNTGNTIYF,TGTGCCAGCAGCTATAACACTGGAAACACCATATATTTT
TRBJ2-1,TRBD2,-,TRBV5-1,CASSLAGTSSYNEQFF,TGCGCCAGCAGCTTGGCAGGGACTAGCTCCTACAATGAGCAGTTCTTC
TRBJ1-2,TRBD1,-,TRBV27,CASSLFRQGAYGYTF,TGTGCCAGCAGTTTATTTCGCCAGGGGGCATATGGCTACACCTTC
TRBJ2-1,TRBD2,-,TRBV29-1,CSAEGLAGAAHDEQFF,TGCAGCGCCGAGGGACTAGCGGGTGCGGCCCACGATGAGCAGTTCTTC
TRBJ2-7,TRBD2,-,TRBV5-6,CASSAGLAGGLYEQYF,TGTGCCAGCAGCGCGGGACTAGCGGGAGGGCTCTACGAGCAGTACTTC
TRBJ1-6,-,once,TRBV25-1,CASSGLTGISYNSPLHF,TGTGCCAGCAGTGGGTTGACAGGTATCTCCTATAATTCACCCCTCCACTTT
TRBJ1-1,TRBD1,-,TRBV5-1,CASKGQTINTEAFF,TGCGCCAGCAAGGGACAGACGATTAACACTGAAGCTTTCTTT
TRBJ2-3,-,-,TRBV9,CASSLRDRTDTQYF,TGTGCCAGCAGCCTACGGGACCGCACAGATACGCAGTATTTT
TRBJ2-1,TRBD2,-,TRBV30,CAKSSGGFYNEQFF,TGTGCCAAGTCTAGCGGGGGATTCTACAATGAGCAGTTCTTC
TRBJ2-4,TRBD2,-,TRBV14,CASSHLSRTSGPYGDIQYF,TGTGCCAGCAGCCACCTCAGTAGGACTAGCGGCCCTTATGGGGACATTCAGTACTTC
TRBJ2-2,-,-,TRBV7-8,CASSPGRGYTGELFF,TGTGCCAGCAGCCCGGGAAGGGGTTACACCGGGGAGCTGTTTTTT
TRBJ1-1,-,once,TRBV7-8,CASSWHRAEAFF,TGTGCCAGCAGCTGGCACAGGGCTGAAGCTTTCTTT
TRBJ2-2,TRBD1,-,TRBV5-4,CASSLRDRANTGELFF,TGTGCCAGCAGCTTGCGGGACAGAGCGAACACCGGGGAGCTGTTTTTT
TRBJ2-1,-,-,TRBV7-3,CASSPQGNSHNEQFF,TGTGCCAGCAGCCCGCAGGGGAATTCCCACAATGAGCAGTTCTTC
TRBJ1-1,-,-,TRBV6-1,CASSDLSEAFF,TGTGCCAGCAGTGATCTATCCGAAGCTTTCTTT
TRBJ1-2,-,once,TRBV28,CASSLPSVWGRNGYTF,TGTGCCAGCAGTTTACCCTCCGTGTGGGGGAGGAATGGCTACACCTTC
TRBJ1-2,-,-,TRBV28,CASSLPYTGKNGYTF,TGTGCCAGCAGTTTACCCTACACAGGGAAGAATGGCTACACCTTC
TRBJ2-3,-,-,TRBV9,CASSVLADTQYF,TGTGCCAGCAGCGTCTTAGCCGACACGCAGTATTTT
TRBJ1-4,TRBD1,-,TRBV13,CASSIEEGQGNEKLFF,TGTGCCAGCAGCATCGAGGAGGGACAGGGTAATGAAAAACTGTTTTTT
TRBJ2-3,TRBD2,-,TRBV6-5,CASSKGTSLGDTQYF,TGTGCCAGCAGTAAGGGGACTAGCCTGGGCGATACGCAGTATTTT
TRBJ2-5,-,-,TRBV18,CASSPPEGFQETQYF,TGTGCCAGCTCACCACCGGAAGGCTTCCAAGAGACCCAGTACTTC
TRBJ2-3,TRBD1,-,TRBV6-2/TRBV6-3,CASSHTGTGVDTQYF,TGTGCCAGCAGTCACACCGGGACAGGGGTAGATACGCAGTATTTT
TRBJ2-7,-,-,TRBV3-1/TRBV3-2,CASSQELAATYEQYF,TGCGCCAGCAGCCAAGAATTAGCGGCGACCTACGAGCAGTACTTC
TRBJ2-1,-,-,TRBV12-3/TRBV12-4,CASSPSRGNEQFF,TGTGCCAGCAGCCCTTCTAGGGGCAATGAGCAGTTCTTC